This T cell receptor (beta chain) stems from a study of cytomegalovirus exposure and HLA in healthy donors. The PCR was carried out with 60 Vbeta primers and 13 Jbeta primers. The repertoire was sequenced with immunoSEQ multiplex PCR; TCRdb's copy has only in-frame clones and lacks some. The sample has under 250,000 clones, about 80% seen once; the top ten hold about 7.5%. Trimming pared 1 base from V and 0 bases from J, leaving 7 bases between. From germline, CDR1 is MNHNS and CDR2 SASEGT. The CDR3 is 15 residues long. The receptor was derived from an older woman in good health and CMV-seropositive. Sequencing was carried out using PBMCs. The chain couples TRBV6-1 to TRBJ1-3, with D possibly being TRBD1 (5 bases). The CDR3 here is CASSEDRISGNTIYF. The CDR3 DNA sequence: TGTGCCAGCAGTGAAGACAGGATCTCTGGAAACACCATATATTTT.